This T cell receptor beta chain was sequenced in a study of T cell changes during pregnancy in multiple sclerosis. The data were produced by immunoSEQ multiplex PCR, yet TCRdb's version contains in-frame clones alone and is incomplete. This table holds around 12,000 clones, around nine tenths found once. There are 15 residues in the CDR3. Looked up from germline, CDR1 is MGHRA and CDR2 is YSYEKL. Between the trimmed V and J ends, which lost 0 bases and 7 bases, there was a span of 15 bases. The J gene is TRBJ1-2, the V gene TRBV4-1; the D gene is possibly TRBD1 (5 bases). The specimen was CD8+ T cells from peripheral blood mononuclear cells, collected in the first trimester of pregnancy. The TCR comes from a female donor with multiple sclerosis, enrolled in a pregnancy study. The CDR3 sequence is CASSQEFRGRVGYTF. DNA for the CDR3: TGCGCCAGCAGCCAAGAATTTCGGGGGAGGGTTGGCTACACCTTC.